This record looks at one TCR beta chain sequence and its context. Donors counted as nominally healthy when sampled, yet unrecorded immune exposures were likely. Primers included in the PCR were 60 Vbeta and 13 Jbeta primers. Assay used: immunoSEQ multiplex PCR; TCRdb lists only in-frame clones, some missing. In the table there are approximately 150,000 clones, just under 85% of which are singletons. These data belong to a study of cytomegalovirus exposure and HLA in healthy donors. CDR3 size: 15 residues. Germline V gene sequence: CDR1 MNHNY, CDR2 SVGAGI (reference sequence). The V gene lost 5 bases and the J gene lost 8 bases, with 18 bases spanning the gap.

This clonotype was obtained from a girl aged 10-17 years in good health and CMV-seropositive. Sequenced sample: PBMCs. This sequence joins TRBV6-6 and TRBJ1-4; TRBD1 might be the D (6 bases). The CDR3, as DNA: TGTGCCAGCAGTAAAATGGGGGCGGGGGAGGAAAAACTGTTTTTT. It is translated as CASSKMGAGEEKLFF.